This T cell receptor beta chain was sequenced in a study of high-grade serous ovarian cancer treatment subgroups. The overall study: Samples averaged 14,192 reads and several thousand unique TCR beta rearrangements.

V dropped 10 bases and J dropped 13 bases, with 14 bases sitting between them. The CDR3 totals 10 residues. The germline V gene has CDR1 SNHLY and CDR2 FYNNEI. With respect to this clone: Its antigen remains unidentified.

Tumor tissue was taken before any definitive surgery or chemotherapy was given. Some clones are missing from TCRdb's copy, which holds only in-frame ones; the method was immunoSEQ multiplex PCR. Of more than 7,500 clones listed, roughly 60% were seen once; the top ten hold roughly 6%. Study-wide points: Different patients shared almost no repertoire; same-patient tumors shared about 0.11 to 0.79. Bulk tumor TCR sequencing gave no spatial information. Only CDR3 was analyzed; CDR1 and CDR2 were not.

The receptor was isolated from a human donor with high-grade serous ovarian cancer. The V call is TRBV2, the J call TRBJ2-1, with D perhaps assigned TRBD1 or TRBD2 (5 bases each). Material: tumor tissue. The CDR3 DNA follows: TGTGCCACCTACCGGGGCACCCAGTTCTTC. Translation: CATYRGTQFF.